This T cell receptor (beta chain) was sequenced in a study of T cells in Graves' hyperthyroidism and ophthalmopathy. This clonotype showed up many times. The CDR3 extends over 12 amino acids. V lost 3 bases to trimming and J lost 10 bases, with 13 bases between them. Per germline, CDR1 SGHTS and CDR2 YDEGEE. TCR beta CDR3 sequences were amplified from RNA transcripts. The study used the HTBI primer set for a first-round RT-PCR of the TCR CDR3. TCRdb re-called the multiplex PCR reads with MiXCR, one entry per CDR3 protein. Counted here are about 180,000 distinct CDR3 sequences, over 15% occurring once; the ten biggest clones make up 25% to 30%.

The sequence was obtained from a woman in her forties or fifties with Graves' hyperthyroidism. The genes are TRBV5-8 and TRBJ1-1; D not certain. The sequenced material came from blood. The DNA of the CDR3 is TGTGCCAGCAGCTCCGTACGGTTTGTAGCTTTCTTT. It is translated as CASSSVRFVAFF.